These 27 T cell receptor beta chains share one sample of origin, sequenced in a study of blood T cell repertoires in COVID-19. Sequencing was performed with immunoSEQ multiplex PCR; in TCRdb, only in-frame clones are kept and a portion is missing. The table lists approximately 60,000 clones, 79% of them singletons. Sample: peripheral blood. The receptors shown here come from a woman aged 80 or over with active or convalescent COVID-19.

This clone showed up just a few times. The chain carries TRBV6-6 and TRBJ2-5; D remains unclear. Germline V CDR1 and CDR2: MNHNY, SVGAGI (reference sequence). CDR3 length equals 11 residues. Trimming stripped 6 bases from V and 5 bases from J, with 7 bases between. CDR3 region: CASRAGETQYF. The CDR3 nucleotides are TGTGCCAGCAGGGCAGGCGAGACCCAGTACTTC.

The chain has TRBV5-8 and TRBJ1-5; D is unresolved. Germline V gene lookup returns CDR1 SGHTS and CDR2 YDEGEE. Trimming pared 4 bases from V and 5 bases from J, leaving 16 bases between. This CDR3 spans 15 amino acids. The CDR3 reads CASSPRTGSHQPQHF. The CDR3 DNA is TGTGCCAGCAGCCCACGGACGGGGAGCCATCAGCCCCAGCATTTT.

This chain joins TRBV5-1 and TRBJ2-5; possible D gene TRBD2, 5 bases. Germline V gene lookup returns CDR1 SGHRS and CDR2 YFSETQ. Trimming took 1 base from V and 1 from J, leaving 11 bases between them. The CDR3 covers 15 residues. The CDR3 sequence: CASSLPTGSQETQYF. Written as DNA, the CDR3 is TGCGCCAGCAGCTTGCCGACGGGAAGCCAAGAGACCCAGTACTTC.

A few counts support this clone. The chain employs TRBV19 and TRBJ1-1; D remains ambiguous. Trimming cost V 5 bases and J 3 bases, with 10 bases left between them. The germline CDR1 and CDR2 sequences are LNHDA and SQIVND (reference sequence). This CDR3 region has 13 residues. The CDR3 here is CASSYQEDTEAFF. The CDR3 DNA reads TGTGCCAGTAGTTACCAGGAGGACACTGAAGCTTTCTTT.

V gene TRBV6-5 combines with J gene TRBJ1-2; TRBD1 aligns across 9 bases. V lost 4 bases and J lost 9; bases outside the gene matches: 6. CDR3 length: 13 amino acids. Per germline, CDR1 MNHEY and CDR2 SVGAGI. CDR3 loop: CASSLGQGGRYTF. The CDR3 region has the DNA TGTGCCAGCAGTTTGGGACAGGGAGGACGCTACACCTTC.

Note on this clone: At one boundary the junction diverges from the germline segment, which might be a read error. The CDR3 coding sequence is TGTGCTAGCAGCTTAGGTAGGACAGGGGCAGATACGCAGTATTTT. Protein product: CASSLGRTGADTQYF. V and J are TRBV7-7 and TRBJ2-3; 9 nucleotides agree with TRBD1. CDR3 length equals 15 residues. Germline V gene lookup returns CDR1 SSHAT and CDR2 FNYEAQ (reference sequence). The full variable domain, its missing parts supplied by reference TRBV7-7 and TRBJ2-3, is GAGVSQSPRYKVTKRGQDVTLRCDPISSHATLYWYQQALGQGPEFLTYFNYEAQPDKSGLPSDRFSAERPEGSISTLTIQRTEQRDSAMYRCASSLGRTGADTQYFGPGTRLTVL.

The gene calls are TRBV7-3 and TRBJ1-1; 9 nucleotides align to TRBD1. V was pared by 4 bases and J by 3 bases, with 3 bases of the junction left unmatched. Germline V gene lookup returns CDR1 SGHTA and CDR2 FQGTGA. The CDR3 is made up of 14 amino acids. CDR3 protein: CASSWTGVDTEAFF. The CDR3 DNA reads as TGTGCCAGCAGCTGGACAGGGGTCGACACTGAAGCTTTCTTT. The complete variable domain, with remaining parts taken from reference TRBV7-3 and TRBJ1-1, reads GAGVSQTPSNKVTEKGKYVELRCDPISGHTALYWYRQSLGQGPEFLIYFQGTGAADDSGLPNDRFFAVRPEGSVSTLKIQRTERGDSAVYLCASSWTGVDTEAFFGQGTRLTVV.

The chain uses TRBV11-3 and TRBJ1-1, with 7 nucleotides matching TRBD1. CDR3 length equals 18 residues. After removal of 0 bases from V and 4 bases from J, the junction contained 14 bases not matched to a gene. Germline values: CDR1 SGHNT, CDR2 YENEEA. CDR3 in amino acids: CASSLEPLKNRQGTEAFF. For the CDR3, the DNA is TGTGCCAGCAGCTTAGAACCTTTAAAGAACCGACAGGGCACTGAAGCTTTCTTT.

The chain links TRBV11-2 to TRBJ1-1, with 10 bases aligning to TRBD1. The CDR3 sequence is 17 residues long. Germline trimming cut 5 bases from V and 5 bases from J; bases unmatched to any gene: 14. Germline CDR1 SGHAT, CDR2 FQNNGV. The DNA of the CDR3 is TGTGCCAGCAGCCCGACGACAGGGGGCGACTGGAGGACTGAAGCTTTCTTT. Translated: CASSPTTGGDWRTEAFF.

A remark on this clone: Other DNA sequences from this sample encode an identical CDR3 as well. The J gene is TRBJ1-1, the V gene TRBV11-2; D gene uncertain. The germline V gene has CDR1 SGHAT and CDR2 FQNNGV. The CDR3 consists of 13 residues. The V gene lost 0 bases and the J gene lost 3 bases, with 5 bases spanning the gap. CDR3 sequence (DNA): TGTGCCAGCAGCTTAGACCGGGACACTGAAGCTTTCTTT. As protein: CASSLDRDTEAFF. The full variable domain, in which reference TRBV11-2 and TRBJ1-1 provide the parts outside the CDR3, is EAGVAQSPRYKIIEKRQSVAFWCNPISGHATLYWYQQILGQGPKLLIQFQNNGVVDDSQLPKDRFSAERLKGVDSTLKIQPAKLEDSAVYLCASSLDRDTEAFFGQGTRLTVV.

The CDR3 region has the DNA TGCGCCAGCAGTGAAGCAGGGACAGGGGGATTTCAAACCGGGGAGCTGTTTTTT. This translates into CASSEAGTGGFQTGELFF. The V and J genes are TRBV10-2 and TRBJ2-2, with 11 bases lining up with TRBD1. V lost 3 bases to trimming and J lost 5 bases; unmatched junction nucleotides: 11. Germline V CDR1 and CDR2: WSHSY, SAAADI. This CDR3 has 18 amino acids.

The V call is TRBV6-1, the J call TRBJ1-1; 8 nucleotides agree with TRBD1. V lost 0 bases and J lost 11; bases outside the gene matches: 8. The CDR3 spans 14 residues. Per germline, CDR1 MNHNS and CDR2 SASEGT. Here the CDR3 DNA reads TGTGCCAGCAGTGAAGCCGGCAGGGGGCTAATGGCTTTCTTT. This codes for CASSEAGRGLMAFF.

V is TRBV5-1 and J is TRBJ2-1; 8 bases fit TRBD1. Germline CDR1 SGHRS, CDR2 YFSETQ. The CDR3 runs to 15 residues. Trimming took 3 bases from V and 4 from J; bases not matched to a gene: 6. As DNA, the CDR3 is TGCGCCAGCAGCTACGGACAGGGAGTGTACAATGAGCAGTTCTTC. It encodes CASSYGQGVYNEQFF.

This sequence joins TRBV5-1 and TRBJ2-3; the match to TRBD2 covers 13 bases. The CDR3 spans 17 residues. Losses at the gene ends were 3 bases for V and 2 bases for J; bases not matched to a gene: 6. Germline V gene data show CDR1 as SGHRS and CDR2 as YFSETQ. CDR3 bases: TGCGCCAGCAGCTCCGGGACTAGCGGGGCCTTCACAGATACGCAGTATTTT. This translates into CASSSGTSGAFTDTQYF.

This clone was found a few times. This chain connects TRBV5-1 to TRBJ2-7, with 8 bases that match TRBD2. Per germline, CDR1 SGHRS and CDR2 YFSETQ. The V segment lost 0 bases and the J segment 3 bases; nucleotides outside the gene matches: 11. The CDR3 sequence is 17 residues long. The CDR3 coding sequence is TGCGCCAGCAGCTTGGCAGCGGGGGCCTCAAAGATCTACGAGCAGTACTTC. Residues: CASSLAAGASKIYEQYF.

The gene calls are TRBV10-3 and TRBJ1-4, with TRBD1 matching 10 bases. This CDR3 is 17 amino acids long. In germline, CDR1 is ENHRY, CDR2 SYGVKD. Unmatched junction bases numbered 5, after V lost 0 bases and J lost 4 bases. CDR3 sequence reads: CAISESKTGGLNEKLFF. The CDR3 DNA sequence: TGTGCCATCAGTGAGTCGAAGACAGGGGGCCTTAATGAAAAACTGTTTTTT.

This chain joins TRBV6-6 and TRBJ1-2; the D is unclear. There are 14 residues in the CDR3. The V and J ends lost 2 bases and 1 base respectively, with 8 bases between them. Germline-derived CDR1 and CDR2 are MNHNY and SVGAGI (reference sequence). The CDR3 protein is CASSYVTYNYGYTF. DNA for the CDR3: TGTGCCAGCAGTTACGTCACTTATAACTATGGCTACACCTTC.

The gene calls are TRBV6-5 and TRBJ2-2; 7 nucleotides match TRBD1. This CDR3 is 14 amino acids long. The germline CDR1 and CDR2 sequences are MNHEY and SVGAGI. The V segment lost 6 bases and the J segment 3 bases; nucleotides outside the gene matches: 4. The CDR3 DNA reads as TGTGCCAGCAGAAGACAGGGAGACACCGGGGAGCTGTTTTTT. Translated, it gives CASRRQGDTGELFF.

V usage is TRBV10-1 and J usage is TRBJ2-2; a weak D match, TRBD1 (5 bases). This CDR3 contains 15 residues. Germline V lookup: CDR1 WNHNN, CDR2 SYGVQD (reference sequence). V lost 2 bases and J lost 6, with 13 bases in between. The CDR3 DNA sequence: TGCGCCAGCAGTGAGGGGGCCCAGGATTCCGGGGAGCTGTTTTTT. Translated: CASSEGAQDSGELFF.

This clone appeared once. The chain is built from TRBV7-9 and TRBJ1-3; no clear D. V was shortened by 6 bases and J by 2 bases, with 17 bases between the two germline ends. From germline, CDR1 is SEHNR and CDR2 FQNEAQ (reference sequence). This CDR3 spans 16 amino acids. CDR3 amino acids: CASSPSRSYPGNTIYF. The CDR3 region has the DNA TGTGCCAGCAGTCCCTCGAGGTCTTATCCTGGAAACACCATATATTTT.

This chain links TRBV12-3 or TRBV12-4 with TRBJ1-1; unclear D gene. V was shortened by 2 bases and J by 4 bases, with 8 bases between the two germline ends. CDR3 length: 13 residues. The CDR3 sequence is CASSLTASTEAFF. CDR3 DNA: TGTGCCAGCAGTTTAACAGCCAGCACTGAAGCTTTCTTT.

V usage is TRBV10-3 and J usage is TRBJ2-7; D perhaps matches TRBD2 (6 bases). The CDR3 totals 14 residues. V was clipped by 6 bases and J by 0 bases, with 12 bases between them. The germline CDR1 and CDR2 sequences are ENHRY and SYGVKD. CDR3 nucleotides: TGTGCCATCAGGGACTCCGGGAGCTCCTACGAGCAGTACTTC. Its protein product is CAIRDSGSSYEQYF.

The chain carries TRBV6-1 and TRBJ1-4, with 9 bases identical to TRBD1. The ends lost 5 bases at V and 8 bases at J; junction bases unmatched: 6. Germline CDR1 and CDR2: MNHNS and SASEGT. The CDR3 has 14 residues. The DNA of the CDR3 is TGTGCCAGCAGTTCGGGACAGGGTAACGAAAAACTGTTTTTT. It translates to CASSSGQGNEKLFF.

V usage is TRBV19 and J usage is TRBJ1-4, with 10 bases lining up with TRBD1. The CDR3 covers 15 residues. V dropped 8 bases and J dropped 10; count of bases not matched to a gene: 13. Germline-derived CDR1 and CDR2 are LNHDA and SQIVND (reference sequence). CDR3 in amino acids: CASGPSGTGAGKLFF. The DNA for the CDR3 is TGTGCCAGTGGCCCCTCCGGGACAGGGGCTGGAAAACTGTTTTTT. Full variable domain (missing parts from reference TRBV19 and TRBJ1-4): DGGITQSPKYLFRKEGQNVTLSCEQNLNHDAMYWYRQDPGQGLRLIYYSQIVNDFQKGDIAEGYSVSREKKESFPLTVTSAQKNPTAFYLCASGPSGTGAGKLFFGSGTQLSVL.

V and J are TRBV13 and TRBJ1-1; D not certain. Deletions cut 7 bases from V and 0 bases from J, with 15 bases between. CDR3 length: 15 residues. Germline-derived CDR1 and CDR2 are PRHDT and FYEKMQ (reference sequence). The CDR3 loop reads CASTLSPLLNTEAFF. CDR3 nucleotides: TGTGCCAGCACCCTCTCCCCCCTTTTGAACACTGAAGCTTTCTTT.

This sequence joins TRBV19 and TRBJ2-7; perhaps TRBD2 as D (5 bases). V was pared by 4 bases and J by 3 bases, with 10 bases between. The CDR3 extends over 13 amino acids. Germline values: CDR1 LNHDA, CDR2 SQIVND (reference sequence). The DNA for the CDR3 is TGTGCCAGTAGTACCTCGGGGTACTACGAGCAGTACTTC. Encoded protein: CASSTSGYYEQYF.

This clone has just a few counts. The gene calls are TRBV5-5 and TRBJ2-3, with TRBD2 identical over 7 bases. Trimming removed 1 base from V and 0 bases from J; junction bases left unmatched: 11. Germline CDR1 is SGHKS and CDR2 is YYEKEE (reference sequence). The CDR3 loop spans 18 amino acids. In DNA, the CDR3 is TGTGCCAGCAGCTTGATTGGGAGGGGTGGTCGTAGCACAGATACGCAGTATTTT. This gives the protein CASSLIGRGGRSTDTQYF.